This T cell receptor (beta chain) was retrieved from a study of OX40 agonist ivuxolimab in advanced cancers. The method was immunoSEQ multiplex PCR; TCRdb's version includes in-frame clones alone and lacks a portion of them. Here the sample spans tens of thousands of clones, 91% being singletons. Trimming took 0 bases from V and 7 from J, leaving 13 bases between them. CDR1 is LGHNA, CDR2 YNFKEQ, per germline. The CDR3 is 14 residues long. Sampling of blood occurred at baseline, cycle 4 day 1, and cycle 7 day 1. Sample: CD4+ or CD8+ T cells sorted from blood, taken in a trial of the OX40 agonist ivuxolimab. The chain links TRBV4-2 to TRBJ2-7; a possible D gene is TRBD1 (5 bases). The clonotype comes from an adult with an advanced solid tumor such as melanoma, head and neck, liver or kidney cancer. The CDR3 DNA reads as TGTGCCAGCAGCCAAGATCATCAGGGTCTGGAGCAGTACTTC. Protein: CASSQDHQGLEQYF.